This passage covers 19 T cell receptor beta chains from one sample sequenced in a study of regulatory T cells in long-lasting Graves disease. As to time point: persistent/refractory GD, antithyroid drugs over 5 years with positive TRAb. Following extraction of RNA from PBMCs, that RNA was used to make the TCR library. HTBI primers from iRepertoire and Arm-PCR of CDR3 regions yielded the TCR beta libraries. TCRdb analysed the multiplex PCR reads with MiXCR anew, one entry per CDR3 protein. The data contain fewer than 400,000 distinct CDR3 sequences, around a fifth of them seen just once; the ten biggest clones take up less than 35%. The material sequenced was peripheral blood mononuclear cells (PBMCs), taken when the disease was refractory, from a patient treated with antithyroid drugs. The receptors stem from a female donor with Graves disease.

The V and J genes are TRBV10-3 and TRBJ2-6, with a tentative D call TRBD1 (5 bases). Trimming left V 6 bases short and J 0 bases short, with 12 bases between. This CDR3 spans 16 amino acids. CDR1 is ENHRY and CDR2 is SYGVKD in the germline V gene. The CDR3, as DNA: TGTGCCATCAGCCCCGGACACCTCTCTGGGGCCAACGTCCTGACTTTC. Protein sequence: CAISPGHLSGANVLTF.

This clonotype was observed many times. J is TRBJ2-2 and V is TRBV11-2; D gene uncertain. Trimming cost V 6 bases and J 0 bases, with 5 bases left between them. The CDR3 covers 13 residues. Looked up from germline, CDR1 is SGHAT and CDR2 is FQNNGV. The CDR3 DNA follows: TGTGCCAGCAGTAGCACGAACACCGGGGAGCTGTTTTTT. It translates to CASSSTNTGELFF.

This clonotype was observed at least ten times. In DNA, the CDR3 is TGTGCCAGCAGACAAACAGGGCAAGAGACCCAGTACTTC. Translation: CASRQTGQETQYF. V gene TRBV7-9 combines with J gene TRBJ2-5, with D perhaps TRBD1 (6 bases). Germline loops: CDR1 SEHNR, CDR2 FQNEAQ (reference sequence). The CDR3 consists of 13 residues. The V and J ends lost 6 bases and 2 bases respectively, with 10 bases between them.

The rearrangement links TRBV7-6 to TRBJ1-5; the match to TRBD1 covers 9 bases. This CDR3 spans 15 amino acids. The germline V gene has CDR1 SGHVS and CDR2 FNYEAQ. With V trimmed by 5 bases and J by 4 bases, 6 bases remained unmatched. The CDR3 loop is CASSPDRGLNQPQHF. The DNA for the CDR3 is TGTGCCAGCAGCCCGGACAGGGGTCTGAATCAGCCCCAGCATTTT.

This clonotype has at least ten counts. The chain couples TRBV7-9 to TRBJ2-7, with D unclear. Per germline, CDR1 SEHNR and CDR2 FQNEAQ (reference sequence). V gave up 5 bases and J gave up 5 bases, with 7 bases separating them. The CDR3 runs to 11 residues. CDR3 in DNA: TGTGCCAGCAGCCGCTCTGACGAGCAGTACTTC. Translation gives CASSRSDEQYF.

This clonotype was recorded at least ten times. The chain has TRBV28 and TRBJ2-7; 8 bases agree with TRBD2. This CDR3 has 16 amino acids. The V and J ends lost 6 bases and 1 base, in that order; junction bases with no gene match: 11. CDR1 is MDHEN, CDR2 SYDVKM, per germline. The CDR3 loop is CASSQPGGPTSYEQYF. CDR3 nucleotide sequence: TGTGCCAGCAGCCAACCGGGGGGGCCAACTTCCTACGAGCAGTACTTC.

The V and J genes are TRBV5-5 and TRBJ2-3, with 8 positions matching TRBD2. CDR3 length: 14 amino acids. Looked up from germline, CDR1 is SGHKS and CDR2 is YYEKEE (reference sequence). The V segment lost 3 bases and the J segment 4 bases; nucleotides outside the gene matches: 4. CDR3 in amino acids: CASSYAGGADTQYF. Here the CDR3 DNA reads TGTGCCAGCAGCTATGCGGGAGGAGCAGATACGCAGTATTTT.

V and J are TRBV19 and TRBJ1-2; D is unclear. The ends were cut back, 3 bases at V and 8 bases at J, with 19 bases in the middle. The CDR3 has 15 residues. Germline-derived CDR1 and CDR2 are LNHDA and SQIVND (reference sequence). In DNA, the CDR3 is TGTGCCAGTAGTATTCGACGGCCTCAGAGCTGGGGCTACACCTTC. Protein: CASSIRRPQSWGYTF.

This clonotype was observed at least ten times. The chain combines TRBV24-1 with TRBJ2-2; D ambiguous. This CDR3 is 13 amino acids long. V dropped 5 bases and J dropped 4 bases, with 7 bases sitting between them. Germline V CDR1 and CDR2: KGHDR, SFDVKD. The CDR3 reads CATSVLSTGELFF. The CDR3, as DNA: TGTGCCACCAGTGTACTGAGCACCGGGGAGCTGTTTTTT.

This clonotype was counted at least ten times. The rearrangement uses TRBV6-2 or TRBV6-3 and TRBJ2-7, with TRBD2 identical over 15 bases. CDR3 length: 21 amino acids. The V gene's germline CDR1 is MNHEY and CDR2 SVGEGT. Unmatched junction bases numbered 21, after V lost 6 bases and J lost 3 bases. The CDR3 DNA sequence: TGTGCCAGCAGCATTACTCTGATTAACCCGGGACTAGCGGGGGGAAACTACGAGCAGTACTTC. Translating it yields CASSITLINPGLAGGNYEQYF.

The chain combines TRBV5-8 with TRBJ2-7; 8 positions agree with TRBD1. V shed 4 bases, J shed 0 bases, and the junction held 9 bases outside the gene matches. Germline lookup yields CDR1 SGHTS and CDR2 YDEGEE. CDR3 length: 16 residues. CDR3 sequence (DNA): TGTGCCAGCAGCCTAGGAGGGACAGGACGCTCCTACGAGCAGTACTTC. It codes for CASSLGGTGRSYEQYF.

This clonotype was found a few times. The gene calls are TRBV30 and TRBJ2-2; maybe TRBD2 (5 bases). There are 16 residues in the CDR3. Trimming took 3 bases from V and 1 from J, leaving 15 bases between them. Germline loops: CDR1 GTSNPN, CDR2 SVGIG (reference sequence). CDR3 sequence reads: CAWRVWSGVNTGELFF. CDR3 bases: TGTGCCTGGAGGGTTTGGAGCGGTGTGAACACCGGGGAGCTGTTTTTT.

Concerning this clonotype itself: Since a much larger clone is just one base distant, this may be a read error. The chain carries TRBV7-8 and TRBJ1-5; D remains unclear. The J call may be in error: the DNA end matches TRBJ2-3 better. This CDR3 has 14 residues. Germline V gene data show CDR1 as SGHVS and CDR2 as FQNEAQ. The CDR3: CASSLTAVNQPQYF. For the CDR3, the DNA is TGTGCCAGCAGCTTAACAGCAGTGAATCAGCCCCAGTATTTT.

This clonotype was seen ten or more times. The chain couples TRBV7-2 to TRBJ1-2; no reliable D call. The CDR3 contains 14 residues. Germline loops: CDR1 SGHTA, CDR2 FQGNSA. The ends were cut back, 1 base at V and 3 bases at J, with 9 bases in the middle. The CDR3 DNA sequence: TGTGCCAGCAGCTTAGACGGCGCTGACTATGGCTACACCTTC. It encodes CASSLDGADYGYTF. The full variable domain, completed using reference TRBV7-2 and TRBJ1-2, is GAGVSQSPSNKVTEKGKDVELRCDPISGHTALYWYRQSLGQGLEFLIYFQGNSAPDKSGLPSDRFSAERTGGSVSTLTIQRTQQEDSAVYLCASSLDGADYGYTFGSGTRLTVV.

This clonotype was observed many times. V and J are TRBV28 and TRBJ1-5, with D uncertain. The germline CDR1 and CDR2 sequences are MDHEN and SYDVKM. Between the trimmed V and J ends, which lost 6 bases and 7 bases, there was a span of 13 bases. This CDR3 contains 13 residues. DNA for the CDR3: TGTGCCAGCAGCTCCCTTCATCGCCAGCCCCAGCATTTT. This codes for CASSSLHRQPQHF. The variable domain in full, with the rest retrieved from reference TRBV28 and TRBJ1-5, is DVKVTQSSRYLVKRTGEKVFLECVQDMDHENMFWYRQDPGLGLRLIYFSYDVKMKEKGDIPEGYSVSREKKERFSLILESASTNQTSMYLCASSSLHRQPQHFGDGTRLSIL.

This clonotype was counted many times. The V call is TRBV2, the J call TRBJ2-7, with TRBD1 matching 7 bases. The CDR3 contains 14 residues. CDR1 SNHLY and CDR2 FYNNEI come from the germline V gene. The trim removed 6 bases at V and 2 bases at J, leaving 7 bases unmatched. The CDR3 loop reads CASRDRITPYEQYF. The CDR3 coding sequence is TGTGCCAGCAGGGACAGGATAACACCCTACGAGCAGTACTTC. Combining the CDR3 with reference TRBV2 and TRBJ2-7 gives the whole variable domain EPEVTQTPSHQVTQMGQEVILRCVPISNHLYFYWYRQILGQKVEFLVSFYNNEISEKSEIFDDQFSVERPDGSNFTLKIRSTKLEDSAMYFCASRDRITPYEQYFGPGTRLTVT.

This chain links TRBV6-1 with TRBJ2-2; the match to TRBD2 covers 7 bases. The V gene's germline CDR1 is MNHNS and CDR2 SASEGT. The length of the CDR3 is 16 residues. The trim removed 6 bases at V and 4 bases at J, leaving 11 bases unmatched. CDR3 DNA sequence: TGTGCCAGCAGGAGGTTAAGCGGGGCGGGCACCGGGGAGCTGTTTTTT. It encodes CASRRLSGAGTGELFF.

This chain joins TRBV4-2 and TRBJ1-1, with D unclear. The CDR3 loop spans 15 amino acids. The V end lost 1 base, the J end lost 0 bases, and 9 bases lay between the germline ends. CDR1 and CDR2 (germline): LGHNA, YNFKEQ. The CDR3 DNA follows: TGTGCCAGCAGCCAAGTGTTCTCAGTGAACACTGAAGCTTTCTTT. This encodes CASSQVFSVNTEAFF.

Notes on this clonotype: The junction shows a germline mismatch at one end, possibly a read error. The chain carries TRBV7-7 and TRBJ2-1, with 8 bases identical to TRBD2. The CDR3 loop spans 14 amino acids. The germline CDR1 and CDR2 sequences are SSHAT and FNYEAQ (reference sequence). CDR3 protein: CASSLGVAGNEQFF. Written as DNA, the CDR3 is TGTGCTAGCAGCTTAGGGGTAGCGGGAAATGAGCAGTTCTTC.